A single sample is the source of the 20 T cell receptor beta chains below, sequenced in a study of cytomegalovirus exposure and HLA in healthy donors. PCR primers comprised 60 Vbeta and 13 Jbeta primers. Sequenced by immunoSEQ multiplex PCR; TCRdb stores in-frame clones only, minus some. The table has under 200,000 clones, approximately 79% seen once. Sequenced material: PBMCs. Receptors were obtained from a man aged 40-55 years in good health and CMV-seropositive.

The rearrangement links TRBV29-1 to TRBJ1-2; 8 bases match TRBD1. Germline V gives CDR1 SQVTM, CDR2 ANQGSEA. Trimming at V came to 1 base and at J to 4 bases, leaving 2 bases not matched to a gene. The CDR3 sequence is 13 residues long. The CDR3 DNA reads as TGCAGCGTTGAAGGGACAGGGATCTATGGCTACACCTTC. Its protein product is CSVEGTGIYGYTF. The full variable domain, its missing parts supplied by reference TRBV29-1 and TRBJ1-2, is SAVISQKPSRDICQRGTSLTIQCQVDSQVTMMFWYRQQPGQSLTLIATANQGSEATYESGFVIDKFPISRPNLTFSTLTVSNMSPEDSSIYLCSVEGTGIYGYTFGSGTRLTVV.

This sequence joins TRBV7-9 and TRBJ1-4, with 8 bases that match TRBD1. Germline CDR1 reads SEHNR; CDR2 reads FQNEAQ (reference sequence). This CDR3 is 16 amino acids long. The ends lost 5 bases at V and 1 base at J; junction bases unmatched: 6. CDR3 nucleotide sequence: TGTGCCAGCAGCCAGACCGGACAGGGAACTAATGAAAAACTGTTTTTT. Protein: CASSQTGQGTNEKLFF.

The count of this clone is one. This chain joins TRBV5-5 and TRBJ2-1; 8 bases fit TRBD1. The CDR3 loop spans 14 amino acids. The germline V gene encodes CDR1 SGHKS and CDR2 YYEKEE (reference sequence). Trimming took 8 bases from V and 6 from J; bases not matched to a gene: 10. In DNA, the CDR3 is TGTGCCAGTACATTACCGGACAGGGTCAATGAGCAGTTCTTC. Translating gives CASTLPDRVNEQFF.

V and J are TRBV6-5 and TRBJ1-6, with 8 bases lining up with TRBD1. This CDR3 region has 14 residues. Germline-derived CDR1 and CDR2 are MNHEY and SVGAGI. The trim removed 2 bases at V and 7 bases at J, leaving 1 base unmatched. CDR3 coding DNA: TGTGCCAGCAGTTACAGGACAGGGAATTCACCCCTCCACTTT. This codes for CASSYRTGNSPLHF.

The chain joins TRBV6-1 to TRBJ2-3; 11 bases align to TRBD2. This CDR3 is 17 amino acids long. The germline V gene has CDR1 MNHNS and CDR2 SASEGT. V dropped 4 bases and J dropped 1; count of bases not matched to a gene: 7. The CDR3: CASSASLAGGRTDTQYF. In nucleotides, the CDR3 is TGTGCCAGCAGTGCCTCGCTAGCGGGGGGCCGCACAGATACGCAGTATTTT.

The V gene is TRBV5-1, the J gene TRBJ2-7, with 12 bases fitting TRBD1. Trimming took 4 bases from V and 6 from J; bases not matched to a gene: 8. The germline V gene has CDR1 SGHRS and CDR2 YFSETQ. CDR3 length: 15 amino acids. The CDR3 sequence: CASSQRDRGRLEQYF. CDR3 DNA: TGCGCCAGCAGCCAAAGGGACAGGGGGCGCCTCGAGCAGTACTTC. Full variable domain (missing parts from reference TRBV5-1 and TRBJ2-7): KAGVTQTPRYLIKTRGQQVTLSCSPISGHRSVSWYQQTPGQGLQFLFEYFSETQRNKGNFPGRFSGRQFSNSRSEMNVSTLELGDSALYLCASSQRDRGRLEQYFGPGTRLTVT.

The chain recombines TRBV18 with TRBJ2-5, with D tentatively TRBD1 (6 bases). This CDR3 is built from 15 residues. Trimming took off 3 bases at V and 2 bases at J, with 13 bases between the two ends. Germline values: CDR1 KGHSH, CDR2 LQKENI. CDR3 in amino acids: CASSPSTGWQETQYF. The CDR3 region has the DNA TGTGCCAGCTCACCGTCGACAGGATGGCAAGAGACCCAGTACTTC.

The chain joins TRBV7-3 to TRBJ2-6; D gene unclear. The V end was cut by 4 bases, the J end by 1 base, with 17 bases between. This CDR3 has 18 amino acids. The germline V gene encodes CDR1 SGHTA and CDR2 FQGTGA. CDR3 sequence reads: CASSSPLASTSGANVLTF. For the CDR3, the DNA is TGTGCCAGCAGCTCCCCACTGGCCTCGACTTCTGGGGCCAACGTCCTGACTTTC. The full variable domain, rest sourced from reference TRBV7-3 and TRBJ2-6, is GAGVSQTPSNKVTEKGKYVELRCDPISGHTALYWYRQSLGQGPEFLIYFQGTGAADDSGLPNDRFFAVRPEGSVSTLKIQRTERGDSAVYLCASSSPLASTSGANVLTFGAGSRLTVL.

This clone was counted a single time. This chain links TRBV7-9 with TRBJ1-5; 12 positions match TRBD1. After removal of 6 bases from V and 0 bases from J, the junction contained 12 bases not matched to a gene. Germline CDR1 reads SEHNR; CDR2 reads FQNEAQ (reference sequence). The CDR3 extends over 19 amino acids. The CDR3 sequence: CASSFAPGQGARSNQPQHF. CDR3 sequence (DNA): TGTGCCAGCAGTTTTGCTCCGGGACAGGGGGCCCGTAGCAATCAGCCCCAGCATTTT.

This clone was seen a few times. V is TRBV30 and J is TRBJ2-5; TRBD1 is a possible D gene (5 bases). There are 14 residues in the CDR3. Trimming shortened V by 0 bases and J by 4 bases, and 12 bases separated the two germline ends. Germline V gene sequence: CDR1 GTSNPN, CDR2 SVGIG (reference sequence). Here the CDR3 reads CAWSVVGVGETQYF. The CDR3 nucleotides are TGTGCCTGGAGTGTTGTAGGGGTCGGAGAGACCCAGTACTTC.

The rearrangement uses TRBV21-1 and TRBJ1-5; the table's TRBD1 call for D was not verified on the DNA. TRBV21-1 is a pseudogene segment. The CDR3 length is 16 residues. For the CDR3, the DNA is TGTGCCAGCAGCAAAGGCCAACAGGGATTAGGGCAGCCCCAGCATTTT. It encodes CASSKGQQGLGQPQHF.

This clone was counted once. The chain is built from TRBV2 and TRBJ1-2, with 7 positions matching TRBD1. Germline V gives CDR1 SNHLY, CDR2 FYNNEI. CDR3 length: 14 amino acids. V was clipped by 6 bases and J by 0 bases; unmatched bases: 4. CDR3 in amino acids: CASRPDRTNYGYTF. The CDR3 DNA reads as TGTGCCAGCAGGCCGGACAGGACTAACTATGGCTACACCTTC.

The chain employs TRBV10-3 and TRBJ1-5; D is possibly TRBD1 (6 bases). The V gene's germline CDR1 is ENHRY and CDR2 SYGVKD. V was shortened by 9 bases and J by 0 bases, with 9 bases between the two germline ends. There are 13 residues in the CDR3. CDR3 protein: CAIQDSSNQPQHF. CDR3 DNA: TGTGCCATACAGGACAGTAGCAATCAGCCCCAGCATTTT.

This rearrangement joins TRBV6-1 to TRBJ2-7, with 7 bases matching TRBD1. CDR3 length: 15 residues. Germline V gives CDR1 MNHNS, CDR2 SASEGT. Unmatched junction bases numbered 5, after V lost 1 base and J lost 2 bases. In DNA form, the CDR3 reads TGTGCCAGCAGTGAAGGCCCCGGGACAGCCTACGAGCAGTACTTC. Amino acid sequence: CASSEGPGTAYEQYF.

V and J are TRBV27 and TRBJ1-5, with no clear D. Deletions cut 4 bases from V and 2 bases from J, with 12 bases between. There are 15 residues in the CDR3. Germline V lookup: CDR1 MNHEY, CDR2 SMNVEV (reference sequence). The CDR3 sequence: CASSSEQLGNQPQHF. The CDR3 DNA follows: TGTGCCAGCAGTTCGGAGCAGTTGGGCAATCAGCCCCAGCATTTT.

V is TRBV27 and J is TRBJ1-5; D may be TRBD1 (6 bases). Germline values: CDR1 MNHEY, CDR2 SMNVEV (reference sequence). With 6 bases removed from V and 2 bases from J, the gap between germline ends came to 23 bases. The CDR3 extends over 18 amino acids. This CDR3 is CASRHLGQMRSGNQPQHF. The CDR3 nucleotides read TGTGCCAGCAGGCACTTAGGACAGATGAGGTCAGGCAATCAGCCCCAGCATTTT.

The chain recombines TRBV4-3 with TRBJ2-1; perhaps TRBD2 as D (5 bases). The CDR3 is made up of 14 amino acids. V lost 1 base, J lost 7 bases, and 11 bases lay in between. Germline CDR1 and CDR2: LGHNA and YSLEER. CDR3 amino acids: CASSQAVRGNEQFF. The CDR3 region has the DNA TGCGCCAGCAGCCAAGCCGTTCGAGGGAATGAGCAGTTCTTC.

The J gene is TRBJ2-3, the V gene TRBV7-3; no reliable D call. Trimming took off 1 base at V and 1 base at J, with 6 bases between the two ends. Looked up from germline, CDR1 is SGHTA and CDR2 is FQGTGA. CDR3 size: 14 residues. The CDR3 sequence: CASSLMGGTDTQYF. In nucleotides, the CDR3 is TGTGCCAGCAGCTTAATGGGCGGCACAGATACGCAGTATTTT.

The V and J genes are TRBV9 and TRBJ2-7, with D perhaps matching TRBD2 (6 bases). CDR3 size: 14 residues. Trimming shortened V by 4 bases and J by 7 bases, and 18 bases separated the two germline ends. CDR1 and CDR2 (germline): SGDLS, YYNGEE. CDR3 nucleotide sequence: TGTGCCAGCAGCCAAAGCTCCGGTGCGGGAGAGCAGTACTTC. The encoded protein is CASSQSSGAGEQYF.

CDR3 sequence: CASSPGLTPQYEQYF. The CDR3, as DNA: TGCGCCAGCAGCCCCGGGTTGACCCCTCAGTACGAGCAGTACTTC. This rearrangement joins TRBV5-1 to TRBJ2-5, with no clear D. The J call may not be correct, given that the DNA end is closer to TRBJ2-7. Germline V gene data show CDR1 as SGHRS and CDR2 as YFSETQ. This CDR3 region has 15 residues.